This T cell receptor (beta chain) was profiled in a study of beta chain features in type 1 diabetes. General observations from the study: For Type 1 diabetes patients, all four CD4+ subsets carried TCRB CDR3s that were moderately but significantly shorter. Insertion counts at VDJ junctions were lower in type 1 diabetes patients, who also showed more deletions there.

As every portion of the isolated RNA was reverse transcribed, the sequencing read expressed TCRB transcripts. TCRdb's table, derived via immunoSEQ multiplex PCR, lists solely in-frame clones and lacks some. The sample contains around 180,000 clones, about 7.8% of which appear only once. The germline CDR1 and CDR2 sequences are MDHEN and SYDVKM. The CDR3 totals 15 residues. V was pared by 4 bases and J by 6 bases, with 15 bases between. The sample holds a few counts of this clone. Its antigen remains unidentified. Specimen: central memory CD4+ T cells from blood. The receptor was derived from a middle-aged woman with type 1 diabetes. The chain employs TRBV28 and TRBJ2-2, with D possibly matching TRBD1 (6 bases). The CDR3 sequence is CASSSIGQSPGELFF. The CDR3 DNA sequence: TGTGCCAGCAGTTCAATCGGACAGTCCCCCGGGGAGCTGTTTTTT.